This T cell receptor beta chain was retrieved from a study of blood T cell repertoires in COVID-19 (TCRdb year 2020). Background on the whole study: Samples from collaborators originated in the United States, Italy and Spain and spanned both the acute and convalescent phases of COVID-19. The samples were drawn from the first 160 participants of the ongoing ImmuneRACE study and from some 1,300 subjects provided by 6 global collaborators. A freely available public database, intended as a resource for researchers studying the immune response to SARS-CoV-2, is where the repertoires were released. Sample metadata almost always included a de-identified subject ID, COVID-19 status, age in years and sex. Where HLA class I and class II types were available, the types were taken from metadata supplied by the sample provider, not from assay-based typing. Deeply sampled blood TCRbeta repertoires from subjects exposed to, actively infected with, or recovered from COVID-19 were included in the dataset. The prospective study material was composed of cDNA or gDNA derived from T cells, B-cell-depleted T cells, or PBMCs. Broad study findings and their caveats: Clinical and demographic metadata were provided uncurated, with the amount varying by source and participant.

The germline V gene (reference sequence) sets CDR1 to SEHNR and CDR2 to FQNEAQ. The CDR3 measures 14 amino acids from cysteine to phenylalanine. Only the CDR3 portion is preserved as DNA: 42 bases, with reading frame beginning at the first base. The germline V end is reduced by 6 bases and the J end by 3 bases; junction bases left unmatched: 7. TCRbeta CDR3 regions were amplified from genomic DNA using the immunoSEQ Assay, a bias-controlled multiplex PCR. The paper's processing steps were these. Nucleated cell counts per sample were estimated from amplification of reference gene primers within the assay. Sequence reads were collapsed and filtered to measure the absolute abundance of every unique TCRbeta CDR3 rearrangement. For each sample, productive Simpson clonality was calculated as the square root of Simpson's diversity index across productive rearrangements. This immuneACCESS table, as held by TCRdb, lists in-frame sequences with V and J called but not all clones. Of the missing ones, under half trace to an unresolved V gene in checked studies; the others have no known cause. V and J calls and clone size are copied from that table; D and trimming were computed from the DNA. This sample comprises over 150,000 clones, about 80% of them detected only once. The ten top clones hold around 2.1% of the sample.

Notes on this clone: Its cognate antigen has yet to be identified. No quality values exist for individual bases; no much larger clone is one base distant.

The collaborating institutions used their own protocols to collect whole blood in K2EDTA tubes. Collaborator samples were shipped for TCRbeta analysis as frozen whole blood, isolated PBMCs, or DNA extracted from either sample type. The sequence links TRBV7-9 to TRBJ1-1; TRBD1 aligns with 7 central bases. This TCR came from a woman over 75 with acute or convalescent COVID-19. Material: peripheral blood. The CDR3 protein is CASSIRGRDTEAFF. The nucleotide sequence reads TGTGCCAGCAGTATAAGGGGGCGCGACACTGAAGCTTTCTTT.